Following are 8 T cell receptor beta chains from one sample sequenced in a study. Adaptor-ligated barcode primers were used to amplify TRBV12-4/TRBJ1-2 clonotypes. TCRdb reprocessed the multiplex PCR reads with MiXCR, giving one entry per CDR3 protein. The sample shows approximately 1,100 distinct CDR3 sequences, about 7% of them seen only once. Sample: memory CD4+ T cells sorted from blood. Subset: memory CD4+ T cells, CD4+CD45RO+CD25-. The receptors were gathered from a female donor with breast cancer.

This clonotype is medium-sized in the sample. The CDR3: CASSLVAQGGSYTF. The CDR3 region has the DNA TGTGCCAGCAGTTTAGTGGCACAGGGTGGGAGCTACACCTTC. The chain carries TRBV12-3 or TRBV12-4 and TRBJ1-2, with TRBD1 as a possible D gene (6 bases). Trimming removed 1 base from V and 9 bases from J, with 15 bases in between. The CDR3 runs to 14 residues.

This clonotype qualifies as large. J is TRBJ1-2 and V is TRBV12-3 or TRBV12-4; 8 nucleotides agree with TRBD1. Unmatched junction bases numbered 4, after V lost 4 bases and J lost 0 bases. The CDR3 length is 15 residues. The CDR3 DNA reads as TGTGCCAGCAGTTCCGGACAGGGTTCTAACTATGGCTACACCTTC. The encoded protein is CASSSGQGSNYGYTF.

Relative to its sample, this clonotype is large. The CDR3 sequence: CASRNSGTGATYGYTF. The CDR3 DNA is TGTGCCAGCAGGAATTCCGGGACAGGGGCAACCTATGGCTACACCTTC. The chain carries TRBV12-3 or TRBV12-4 and TRBJ1-2, with 10 nucleotides matching TRBD1. Trimming took 6 bases from V and 4 from J; bases not matched to a gene: 11. The CDR3 covers 16 residues.

This clonotype is labeled as large (0.1 to 1%). The gene calls are TRBV12-3 or TRBV12-4 and TRBJ1-2; D perhaps matches TRBD1 (5 bases). The CDR3 has 16 residues. Deletions cut 5 bases from V and 4 bases from J, with 20 bases between. The CDR3 nucleotides are TGTGCCAGCAGTAGTCTTCCGGGACGAGCGATCTATGGCTACACCTTC. As protein: CASSSLPGRAIYGYTF.

Relative to its sample, this clonotype is large (0.1 to 1%). The chain has TRBV12-3 or TRBV12-4 and TRBJ1-2; D is possibly TRBD1 (5 bases). Between the trimmed V and J ends, which lost 3 bases and 3 bases, there was a span of 14 bases. This CDR3 is built from 15 residues. Written as DNA, the CDR3 is TGTGCCAGCAGTTTGGGGCCGGGGCTGGACTATGGCTACACCTTC. The encoded protein is CASSLGPGLDYGYTF.

This clonotype is medium-sized within its sample. The chain carries TRBV12-3 or TRBV12-4 and TRBJ1-2, with D hard to call. The CDR3 is 13 residues long. Between the trimmed V and J ends, which lost 5 bases and 8 bases, there was a span of 15 bases. The CDR3 loop is CASSPTRSVGYTF. The CDR3 DNA reads as TGTGCCAGCAGTCCGACACGGAGTGTCGGCTACACCTTC.

This clonotype counts as medium-sized. This chain's CDR3 is CASRPFQGNYGYTF. The CDR3 DNA sequence: TGTGCCAGCAGACCATTCCAGGGGAACTATGGCTACACCTTC. This chain uses TRBV12-3 or TRBV12-4 with TRBJ1-2; possibly TRBD1 for D (6 bases). This CDR3 spans 14 amino acids. V was cut by 6 bases and J by 2 bases, with 13 bases left in between.

This clonotype ranks as medium-sized. This chain uses TRBV12-3 or TRBV12-4 with TRBJ1-2, with D perhaps matching TRBD1 (5 bases). V lost 10 bases, J lost 1 base, and 13 bases lay in between. This CDR3 has 13 residues. The CDR3 loop is CAIQPRGNYGYTF. CDR3 bases: TGTGCCATCCAGCCGAGGGGTAACTATGGCTACACCTTC.